This TCR beta chain was identified during a study of CD8+CD57+ T cells in acquired aplastic anemia (dated by TCRdb to 2016 to 2019). General notes on the study: On average, sorted CD4+ and CD8+ cells yielded about 3 ug of extracted DNA, with a range of about 0.17 to 27.4 ug. CD8+CD57+ expansion was defined as frequency above the mean frequency observed in healthy subjects.

Flow cytometry had shown CD8+CD57+ cell expansion in the patients selected for sequencing. Every patient had a diagnosis of severe acquired aplastic anemia based on International Study of Aplastic Anemia and Agranulocytosis and Camitta criteria. Patients had received no therapy at the time of blood sampling. The study deep-sequenced TCR repertoires of sorted CD4+ and CD8+ blood T cells from severe aplastic anemia patients and healthy subjects. Patients were enrolled under clinicaltrials.gov protocols 00001620, 01623167, 00001397, 00071045, 00081523 and 00961064 in the USA. Ficoll-Paque density gradient centrifugation was used to isolate peripheral blood mononuclear cells. Before DNA was extracted, CD4+ and CD8+ T cells were sorted using either FACS or magnetic beads. Concerning this clonotype: The antigen this receptor binds is unknown. Qualities for individual bases were not recorded, and no much larger clone is one base off.

What the study reported, not specific to this receptor: Around 31 CD8+ CDR3 sequences were shared between patients and controls but appeared highly expressed in patients and within their immunodominant clones. No significant difference in CD8+ Simpson's diversity was found between patients and healthy controls (P=0.060).

The junction carries 17 bases between V and J, which are trimmed by 5 bases and 1 base respectively. CDR1 and CDR2 were assigned from the germline V gene as SGHTA and FQGNSA. From the cysteine through the phenylalanine, the CDR3 covers 16 amino acids. The DNA shown is the 48-base CDR3, in frame from base 1. TCR beta VDJ combination and CDR3 sequence profiling used genomic DNA as the template. TCR repertoire sequencing was run on an Illumina HiSeq 2000. In the original analysis: TRBV/TRBJ rearrangement plots, CDR3 size and DJ length profiles, and Simpson's diversity index were used to assess repertoires. The most abundant DNA sequence in the deep sequencing data was defined as the immunodominant clone. CDR3 amino acid sequences were checked for sharing across subjects and were also compared against the VDJdb database and published repertoires. TCRdb reanalyzed the raw reads on its own, using fastp at Q25 for trimming and MiXCR for clone calling, and kept in-frame beta chains. Rows merge per CDR3 protein into single entries with the most common DNA and genes. The authors' filters were not applied to this entry. Present in this sample are about 200,000 distinct CDR3 sequences, roughly 53% of which were seen just once. The ten largest make up approximately 20% of the sample.

The TCR originated in a human donor with aplastic anemia. Sequenced input: sorted CD4+, CD8+, or CD8+CD57+ T cells (not recorded which) from PBMCs. The rearrangement combines TRBV7-2 with TRBJ1-1, with a weak D call of TRBD1 (5 bases match). This receptor carries the CDR3 CASSEGLGESNTEAFF. Here is the DNA: TGTGCCAGCAGCGAAGGGTTAGGGGAGTCGAACACTGAAGCTTTCTTT. The CDR3, completed at both ends by the reference TRBV7-2 and TRBJ1-1 genes, gives the full variable domain GAGVSQSPSNKVTEKGKDVELRCDPISGHTALYWYRQSLGQGLEFLIYFQGNSAPDKSGLPSDRFSAERTGGSVSTLTIQRTQQEDSAVYLCASSEGLGESNTEAFFGQGTRLTVV.